Presented here are 25 T cell receptor beta chains from one specimen sequenced in a study of PD-L1 blockade in urothelial cancer (TCRdb year 2017). The time point label on this specimen signifies: peripheral blood 6 weeks after treatment start. The protocol used for the library was the immunoSEQ multiplex PCR assay. Entries here come from immuneACCESS through TCRdb and include only in-frame sequences with V and J called. Some clones fail to appear in such tables; in the studies checked, an unresolved V gene covers under half of the shortfall, and the cause of the remainder is unknown. The sample table lists around 53,000 clones, around 85% of them with a count of one. Of the sample, approximately 2% is held by the ten largest clones. This specimen consisted of PBMCs, obtained around atezolizumab (anti-PD-L1) treatment. These TCRs come from a man aged 50 to 59 with urothelial cancer.

V gene TRBV10-3 combines with J gene TRBJ2-3; 9 nucleotides align to TRBD1. CDR3 size: 14 residues. The ends lost 7 bases at V and 3 bases at J; junction bases unmatched: 5. From germline, CDR1 is ENHRY and CDR2 SYGVKD. The CDR3 is CAIKPGQGTDTQYF. The DNA for the CDR3 is TGTGCCATCAAACCGGGACAGGGAACAGATACGCAGTATTTT.

V is TRBV4-3 and J is TRBJ1-1; possibly TRBD1 for D (5 bases). The germline V and J ends were trimmed by 1 base and 6 bases, with 6 bases remaining between them. Germline V gives CDR1 LGHNA, CDR2 YSLEER. This CDR3 has 12 amino acids. The CDR3 spells CASSQAGAEAFF. CDR3 bases: TGCGCCAGCAGCCAAGCGGGGGCTGAAGCTTTCTTT.

This chain connects TRBV27 to TRBJ2-7; TRBD1 matches at 8 bases. Germline CDR1 and CDR2: MNHEY and SMNVEV (reference sequence). V shed 5 bases, J shed 6 bases, and the junction held 15 bases outside the gene matches. This CDR3 region has 16 residues. This CDR3 is CASSAPRRTGTSEQYF. In nucleotides, the CDR3 is TGTGCCAGCAGTGCACCCCGTCGGACAGGGACCAGCGAGCAGTACTTC.

This clone was seen only once. The chain recombines TRBV6-5 with TRBJ1-1; D remains unclear. This CDR3 comprises 13 residues. Germline CDR1 reads MNHEY; CDR2 reads SVGAGI. V dropped 6 bases and J dropped 1 base, with 9 bases sitting between them. The CDR3 coding sequence is TGTGCCAGCAGGTTTAATAGGAACACTGAAGCTTTCTTT. Translating gives CASRFNRNTEAFF.

This chain connects TRBV7-6 to TRBJ1-4, with 11 bases aligning to TRBD1. There are 15 residues in the CDR3. V shed 5 bases and J 8 bases; nucleotides not matched to a gene: 7. CDR1 and CDR2 from the germline V gene are SGHVS and FNYEAQ. The CDR3 loop reads CASSGRTGGHEKLFF. For the CDR3, the DNA is TGTGCCAGCAGCGGACGGACAGGGGGCCACGAAAAACTGTTTTTT. The full variable domain, completed using reference TRBV7-6 and TRBJ1-4, is GAGVSQSPRYKVTKRGQDVALRCDPISGHVSLYWYRQALGQGPEFLTYFNYEAQQDKSGLPNDRFSAERPEGSISTLTIQRTEQRDSAMYRCASSGRTGGHEKLFFGSGTQLSVL.

CDR3 protein: CASSSVTGSGAAQFF. CDR3 nucleotides: TGTGCCAGCAGCTCAGTTACAGGGTCGGGCGCGGCGCAGTTCTTC. The chain recombines TRBV13 with TRBJ2-1; weak D call: TRBD1 (6 bases). Germline-derived CDR1 and CDR2 are PRHDT and FYEKMQ (reference sequence). The V end was cut by 4 bases, the J end by 12 bases, with 22 bases between. The CDR3 totals 15 residues.

This chain connects TRBV5-1 to TRBJ2-1; D possibly corresponds to TRBD2 (5 bases). CDR3 length: 15 residues. Germline CDR1 is SGHRS and CDR2 is YFSETQ. The germline V and J ends were trimmed by 1 base and 5 bases, with 13 bases remaining between them. CDR3 nucleotide sequence: TGCGCCAGCAGCTTGAAGGGAGCATATCACAATGAGCAGTTCTTC. Translated, it gives CASSLKGAYHNEQFF.

The chain combines TRBV7-9 with TRBJ2-1; possibly TRBD1 for D (5 bases). The CDR3 consists of 12 residues. In germline, CDR1 is SEHNR, CDR2 FQNEAQ (reference sequence). V was clipped by 5 bases and J by 5 bases, with 7 bases between them. For the CDR3, the DNA is TGTGCCAGCAGCCCAGGGAACAATGAGCAGTTCTTC. Protein product: CASSPGNNEQFF. Full variable domain (remainder filled in from reference TRBV7-9 and TRBJ2-1): DTGVSQNPRHKITKRGQNVTFRCDPISEHNRLYWYRQTLGQGPEFLTYFQNEAQLEKSRLLSDRFSAERPKGSFSTLEIQRTEQGDSAMYLCASSPGNNEQFFGPGTRLTVL.

This clone has just a few counts. An end of the junction does not agree with germline; a read error may underlie this. The gene calls are TRBV5-1 and TRBJ1-1; D is undetermined. CDR3 size: 12 residues. Germline V gene lookup returns CDR1 SGHRS and CDR2 YFSETQ. The CDR3 spells CASSLGVTEAFF. For the CDR3, the DNA is TGCGCCAGCAGCTTGGGAGTAACTGAGGCTTTCTTT. Variable domain in full (rest from reference TRBV5-1 and TRBJ1-1): KAGVTQTPRYLIKTRGQQVTLSCSPISGHRSVSWYQQTPGQGLQFLFEYFSETQRNKGNFPGRFSGRQFSNSRSEMNVSTLELGDSALYLCASSLGVTEAFFGQGTRLTVV.

The chain joins TRBV18 to TRBJ2-3; the match to TRBD1 covers 10 bases. The CDR3 is 16 amino acids. Trimming at V came to 3 bases and at J to 2 bases, leaving 5 bases not matched to a gene. From germline, CDR1 is KGHSH and CDR2 LQKENI. The CDR3 coding sequence is TGTGCCAGCTCACCCTTGGGACAGGGGTTCACAGATACGCAGTATTTT. It specifies CASSPLGQGFTDTQYF.

The chain has TRBV5-4 and TRBJ1-6; D not resolved. Looked up from germline, CDR1 is SGHNT and CDR2 is YYREEE (reference sequence). The ends were cut back, 1 base at V and 0 bases at J, with 5 bases in the middle. This CDR3 contains 15 residues. The DNA for the CDR3 is TGTGCCAGCAGCTTGAAGAGCTCCTATAATTCACCCCTCCACTTT. Translated: CASSLKSSYNSPLHF.

V and J are TRBV4-2 and TRBJ2-1; perhaps TRBD2 as D (5 bases). CDR1 and CDR2 (germline): LGHNA, YNFKEQ. Between the trimmed V and J ends, which lost 0 bases and 0 bases, there was a span of 12 bases. The CDR3 is made up of 17 amino acids. The CDR3 loop reads CASSQDEGGSSYNEQFF. For the CDR3, the DNA is TGTGCCAGCAGCCAAGATGAGGGTGGAAGCTCCTACAATGAGCAGTTCTTC.

In this sample, this clone turned up once. This chain connects TRBV14 to TRBJ2-1; 7 bases are shared with TRBD1. V gave up 0 bases and J gave up 5 bases; unmatched junction bases: 7. CDR1 is SGHDN, CDR2 FVKESK, per germline. The CDR3 contains 16 residues. The CDR3: CASSQDRGSVHNEQFF. In DNA form, the CDR3 reads TGTGCCAGCAGCCAAGACAGGGGGAGTGTCCACAATGAGCAGTTCTTC.

The J gene is TRBJ1-1, the V gene TRBV6-5; TRBD1 aligns across 7 bases. The CDR3 spans 13 residues. Unmatched junction bases numbered 7, after V lost 6 bases and J lost 6 bases. The V gene's germline CDR1 is MNHEY and CDR2 SVGAGI. The CDR3 reads CASRDTGEAEAFF. In DNA, the CDR3 is TGTGCCAGCAGAGACACAGGGGAGGCTGAAGCTTTCTTT.

The chain carries TRBV29-1 and TRBJ2-1; D gene unclear. Germline loops: CDR1 SQVTM, CDR2 ANQGSEA. This CDR3 region has 14 residues. Trimming removed 4 bases at V and 0 bases at J, with 10 bases between. CDR3 nucleotide sequence: TGCAGCGTTGTACCGCTGAGCTCCTACAATGAGCAGTTCTTC. Translating it yields CSVVPLSSYNEQFF.

The sample holds one count of this clone. This chain joins TRBV19 and TRBJ2-6; TRBD1 is a possible D gene (5 bases). V was pared by 5 bases and J by 0 bases, with 20 bases between. The CDR3 is 19 amino acids. Germline CDR1 LNHDA, CDR2 SQIVND (reference sequence). This CDR3 is CASSYRRLGESSGANVLTF. CDR3 nucleotide sequence: TGTGCCAGTAGTTACCGGCGGTTAGGGGAAAGCTCTGGGGCCAACGTCCTGACTTTC.

The chain recombines TRBV7-9 with TRBJ2-7; D is uncertain. Deletions cut 5 bases from V and 0 bases from J, with 8 bases between. Germline CDR1 is SEHNR and CDR2 is FQNEAQ (reference sequence). The CDR3 contains 13 residues. CDR3 nucleotide sequence: TGTGCCAGCAGCCTCCCTTTCTCCTACGAGCAGTACTTC. Translation gives CASSLPFSYEQYF.

This clone has a single count. The rearrangement uses TRBV4-3 and TRBJ1-1; D gene ambiguous. The length of the CDR3 is 13 residues. Germline loops: CDR1 LGHNA, CDR2 YSLEER. V lost 5 bases and J lost 1, with 8 bases in between. The CDR3 DNA reads as TGCGCCAGCAGCAGATCAGGGAACACTGAAGCTTTCTTT. Its protein is CASSRSGNTEAFF.

This chain joins TRBV7-6 and TRBJ2-3, with D tentatively TRBD2 (6 bases). Germline V gives CDR1 SGHVS, CDR2 FNYEAQ. The CDR3 is made up of 16 amino acids. V was pared by 5 bases and J by 6 bases, with 21 bases between. The CDR3 coding sequence is TGTGCCAGCAGCCAAGGAGATTACGGGAGAGGGGATACGCAGTATTTT. Its translation is CASSQGDYGRGDTQYF.

The V call is TRBV19, the J call TRBJ1-1; D possibly corresponds to TRBD1 (6 bases). V dropped 2 bases and J dropped 1 base, with 17 bases sitting between them. The CDR3 extends over 17 amino acids. Germline CDR1 reads LNHDA; CDR2 reads SQIVND (reference sequence). The CDR3: CASSIRARGFRNTEAFF. The CDR3 DNA sequence: TGTGCCAGTAGTATAAGGGCCAGGGGTTTCAGGAACACTGAAGCTTTCTTT.

This chain links TRBV10-1 with TRBJ1-2, with 9 bases matching TRBD1. The CDR3 is 17 residues long. Per germline, CDR1 WNHNN and CDR2 SYGVQD (reference sequence). Trimming took 4 bases from V and 2 from J; bases not matched to a gene: 11. This CDR3 is CASSGGPAGQGNYGYTF. Written as DNA, the CDR3 is TGCGCCAGCAGTGGAGGACCGGCGGGACAGGGAAACTATGGCTACACCTTC.

This clone showed up just a few times. The chain is built from TRBV6-5 and TRBJ2-1; TRBD2 might be the D (6 bases). Per the germline V gene, CDR1 is MNHEY and CDR2 is SVGAGI. The CDR3 runs to 15 residues. Trimming stripped 5 bases from V and 4 bases from J, with 15 bases between. DNA of the CDR3: TGTGCCAGCAGTATGCGGGACTTACGATACAATGAGCAGTTCTTC. It translates to CASSMRDLRYNEQFF.

This clone was found a few times. This chain connects TRBV7-2 to TRBJ1-2; D is unresolved. Trimming stripped 3 bases from V and 4 bases from J, with 3 bases between. The CDR3 sequence is 11 residues long. Looked up from germline, CDR1 is SGHTA and CDR2 is FQGNSA. The CDR3 protein is CASSFIYGYTF. The DNA for the CDR3 is TGTGCCAGCAGCTTTATCTATGGCTACACCTTC.

This chain joins TRBV25-1 and TRBJ2-3; 7 bases are shared with TRBD1. This CDR3 spans 17 amino acids. The germline V gene has CDR1 MGHDK and CDR2 SYGVNS. The ends lost 5 bases at V and 3 bases at J; junction bases unmatched: 14. DNA for the CDR3: TGTGCCAGCAGTAGAACTGAGACAGGGTTTATGACAGATACGCAGTATTTT. Translating it yields CASSRTETGFMTDTQYF.

This clone was detected once. This sequence joins TRBV27 and TRBJ1-5; 10 bases map to TRBD1. Germline V gene data show CDR1 as MNHEY and CDR2 as SMNVEV (reference sequence). Trimming took 5 bases from V and 1 from J; bases not matched to a gene: 8. The CDR3 contains 17 residues. CDR3 in DNA: TGTGCCAGCAGTCAGACAGGGGGCCTGGTAAGCAATCAGCCCCAGCATTTT. It translates to CASSQTGGLVSNQPQHF.